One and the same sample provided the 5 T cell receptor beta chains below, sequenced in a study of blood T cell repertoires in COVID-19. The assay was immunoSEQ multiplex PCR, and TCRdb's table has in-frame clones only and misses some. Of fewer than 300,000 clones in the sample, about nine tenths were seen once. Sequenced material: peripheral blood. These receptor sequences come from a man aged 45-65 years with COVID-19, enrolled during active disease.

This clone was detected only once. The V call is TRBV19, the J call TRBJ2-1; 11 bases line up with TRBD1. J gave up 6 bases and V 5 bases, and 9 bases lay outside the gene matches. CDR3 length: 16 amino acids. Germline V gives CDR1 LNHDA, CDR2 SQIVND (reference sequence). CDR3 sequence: CASSPRDRGARNEQFF. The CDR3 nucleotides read TGTGCCAGTAGTCCCCGGGACAGGGGGGCCCGCAATGAGCAGTTCTTC.

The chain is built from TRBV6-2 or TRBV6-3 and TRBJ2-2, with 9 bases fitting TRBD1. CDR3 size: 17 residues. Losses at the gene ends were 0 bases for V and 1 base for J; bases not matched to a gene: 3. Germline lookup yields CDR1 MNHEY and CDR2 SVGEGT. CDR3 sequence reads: CASSYSGTGLNTGELFF. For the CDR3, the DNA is TGTGCCAGCAGTTACTCTGGGACAGGGTTGAACACCGGGGAGCTGTTTTTT.

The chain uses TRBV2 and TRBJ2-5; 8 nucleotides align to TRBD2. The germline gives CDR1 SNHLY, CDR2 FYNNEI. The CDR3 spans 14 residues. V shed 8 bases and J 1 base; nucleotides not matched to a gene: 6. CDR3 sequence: CASSKRGIQETQYF. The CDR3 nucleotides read TGTGCCAGCTCTAAGCGGGGGATCCAAGAGACCCAGTACTTC. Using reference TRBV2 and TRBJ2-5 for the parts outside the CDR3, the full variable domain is EPEVTQTPSHQVTQMGQEVILRCVPISNHLYFYWYRQILGQKVEFLVSFYNNEISEKSEIFDDQFSVERPDGSNFTLKIRSTKLEDSAMYFCASSKRGIQETQYFGPGTRLLVL.

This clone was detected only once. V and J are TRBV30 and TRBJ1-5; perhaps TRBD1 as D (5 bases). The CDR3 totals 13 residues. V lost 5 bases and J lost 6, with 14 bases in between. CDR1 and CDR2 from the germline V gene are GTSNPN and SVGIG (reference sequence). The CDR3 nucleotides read TGTGCCTGGGGACCGGACAACACTCAGCCCCAGCATTTT. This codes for CAWGPDNTQPQHF.

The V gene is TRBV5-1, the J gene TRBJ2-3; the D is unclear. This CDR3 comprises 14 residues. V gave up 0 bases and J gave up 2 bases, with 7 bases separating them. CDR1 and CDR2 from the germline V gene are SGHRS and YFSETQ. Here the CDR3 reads CASSLGRNTDTQYF. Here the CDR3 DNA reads TGCGCCAGCAGCTTGGGGCGGAACACAGATACGCAGTATTTT.